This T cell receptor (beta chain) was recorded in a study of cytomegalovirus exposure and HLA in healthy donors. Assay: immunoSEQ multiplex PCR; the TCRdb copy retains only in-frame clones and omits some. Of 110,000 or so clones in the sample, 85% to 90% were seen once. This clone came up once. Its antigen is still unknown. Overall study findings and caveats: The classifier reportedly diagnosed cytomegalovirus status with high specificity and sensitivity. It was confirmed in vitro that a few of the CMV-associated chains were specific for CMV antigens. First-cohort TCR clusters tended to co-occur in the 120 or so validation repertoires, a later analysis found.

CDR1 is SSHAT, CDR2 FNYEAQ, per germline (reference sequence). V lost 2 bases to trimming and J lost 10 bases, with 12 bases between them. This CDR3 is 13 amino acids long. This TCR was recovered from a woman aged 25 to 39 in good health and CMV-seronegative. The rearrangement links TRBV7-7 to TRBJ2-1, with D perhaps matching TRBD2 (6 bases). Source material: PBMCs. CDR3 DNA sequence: TGTGCCAGCAGCTTAAGTGTCGCGGGGGAGCAGTTCTTC. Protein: CASSLSVAGEQFF.